This T cell receptor (beta chain) was sequenced in a study of OX40 agonist ivuxolimab in advanced cancers. Study information: Cancers in dose escalation were hepatocellular, melanoma, renal cell and head and neck. Cohort: 80% to 90% men, mean age around 61, aged roughly 23 to 90. Whole-study findings and limits: Low normalized T-cell clonal expansion was additionally recorded for some nonresponders.

A history of autoimmune disease or systemic immunosuppression excluded patients. Assay used: immunoSEQ multiplex PCR; TCRdb lists only in-frame clones, some missing. The sample lists just under 60,000 clones; 90% to 95% were seen once. CDR1 SGHDT and CDR2 YYEEEE come from the germline V gene. V lost 4 bases, J lost 9 bases, and 14 bases lay in between. CDR3 length: 14 residues. Comment on this clone: Its target is unknown.

The genes are TRBV5-6 and TRBJ1-6; a possible D gene is TRBD1 (5 bases). The material sequenced was CD4+ or CD8+ T cells sorted from blood, taken in a trial of the OX40 agonist ivuxolimab. The receptor comes from an adult with an advanced solid tumor such as melanoma, head and neck, liver or kidney cancer. This chain's CDR3 is CASSTSVGGSPLHF. The CDR3 coding sequence is TGTGCCAGCAGCACGTCCGTGGGGGGTTCACCCCTCCACTTT. The variable domain in full, completed from reference TRBV5-6 and TRBJ1-6, reads DAGVTQSPTHLIKTRGQQVTLRCSPKSGHDTVSWYQQALGQGPQFIFQYYEEEERQRGNFPDRFSGHQFPNYSSELNVNALLLGDSALYLCASSTSVGGSPLHFGNGTRLTVT.